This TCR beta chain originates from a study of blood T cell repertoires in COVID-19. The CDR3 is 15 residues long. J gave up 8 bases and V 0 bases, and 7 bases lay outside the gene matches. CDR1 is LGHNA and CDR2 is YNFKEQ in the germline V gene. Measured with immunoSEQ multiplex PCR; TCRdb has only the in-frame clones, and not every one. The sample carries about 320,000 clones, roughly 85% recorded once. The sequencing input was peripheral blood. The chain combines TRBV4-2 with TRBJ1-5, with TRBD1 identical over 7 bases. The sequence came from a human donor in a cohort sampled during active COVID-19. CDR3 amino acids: CASSQEEGAGKPQHF. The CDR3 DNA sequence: TGTGCCAGCAGCCAAGAGGAGGGGGCCGGGAAGCCCCAGCATTTT.